The subject of this entry is one T cell receptor beta chain. This sample is drawn from a study of blood T cell repertoires in COVID-19. Study information: Acute and convalescent COVID-19 samples came from the United States, Italy and Spain. T cells, B-cell-depleted T cells, or PBMCs provided the cDNA or gDNA that served as material.

Study processing details: Estimates of nucleated cell counts were drawn from the amplification of reference gene primers. The repertoire was sequenced with immunoSEQ multiplex PCR; TCRdb's copy has only in-frame clones and lacks some. Clone size and the V and J calls come from that table; the DNA yielded D and trimming. The sample consists of tens of thousands of clones, 87% of them appearing once. The CDR3 covers 12 residues. The ends were cut back, 6 bases at V and 4 bases at J, with 7 bases in the middle. Germline CDR1 MDHEN, CDR2 SYDVKM. This sequence originates from a human donor in a cohort sampled during active COVID-19. The chain combines TRBV28 with TRBJ1-3; no definite D call. The sample comprised peripheral blood. As DNA, the CDR3 is TGTGCCAGCAGATCCGGGGGAAACACCATATATTTT. It is translated as CASRSGGNTIYF.